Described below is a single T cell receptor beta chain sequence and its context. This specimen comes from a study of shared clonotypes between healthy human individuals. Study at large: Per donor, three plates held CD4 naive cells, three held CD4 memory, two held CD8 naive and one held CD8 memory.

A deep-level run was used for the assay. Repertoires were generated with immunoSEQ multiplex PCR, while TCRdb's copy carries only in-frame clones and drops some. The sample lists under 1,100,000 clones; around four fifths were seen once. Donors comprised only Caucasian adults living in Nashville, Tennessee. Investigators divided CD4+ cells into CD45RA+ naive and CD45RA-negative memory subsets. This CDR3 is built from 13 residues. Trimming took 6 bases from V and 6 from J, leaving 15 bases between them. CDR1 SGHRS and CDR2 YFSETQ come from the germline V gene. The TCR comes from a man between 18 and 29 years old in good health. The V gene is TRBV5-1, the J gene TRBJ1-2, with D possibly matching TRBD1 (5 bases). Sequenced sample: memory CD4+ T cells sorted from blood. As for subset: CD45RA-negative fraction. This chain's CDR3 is CASKVTENHGYTF. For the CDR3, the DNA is TGCGCCAGCAAAGTGACAGAAAACCATGGCTACACCTTC. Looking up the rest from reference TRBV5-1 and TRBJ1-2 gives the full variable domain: KAGVTQTPRYLIKTRGQQVTLSCSPISGHRSVSWYQQTPGQGLQFLFEYFSETQRNKGNFPGRFSGRQFSNSRSEMNVSTLELGDSALYLCASKVTENHGYTFGSGTRLTVV.